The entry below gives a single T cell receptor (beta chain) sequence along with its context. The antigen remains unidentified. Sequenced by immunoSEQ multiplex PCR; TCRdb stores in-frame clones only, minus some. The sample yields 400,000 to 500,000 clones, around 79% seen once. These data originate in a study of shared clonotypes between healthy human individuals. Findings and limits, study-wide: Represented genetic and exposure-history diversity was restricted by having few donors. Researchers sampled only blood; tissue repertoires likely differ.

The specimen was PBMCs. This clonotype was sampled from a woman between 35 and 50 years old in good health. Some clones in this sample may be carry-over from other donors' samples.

Written as DNA, the CDR3 is TGTGCCAGCAGGGATAACAGGGGGCTGTGGTCGGGAGAGACCCAGTACTTC. Translated: CASRDNRGLWSGETQYF. The V gene is TRBV28, the J gene TRBJ2-5; 9 bases align to TRBD1. The CDR3 has 17 amino acids. Looked up from germline, CDR1 is MDHEN and CDR2 is SYDVKM. The ends lost 6 bases at V and 4 bases at J; junction bases unmatched: 15.